The 24 T cell receptor beta chains below come from one sample, sequenced in a study of T cells after yellow fever vaccination (dated by TCRdb to between 2018 and 2020). Receptor amplification or capture employed 5' RACE. Sequenced using an Illumina HiSeq 2500. The raw public data were reprocessed by TCRdb itself: fastp quality trimming at Q25, MiXCR clonotype calling, in-frame beta chains only. A single entry per CDR3 protein holds the most common genes and DNA from its merged rows. For this sample there are almost 600,000 distinct CDR3 sequences; approximately 12% appear just once. The ten largest clones capture roughly 13% of the sample. The treatment or condition label of this sample denotes: live attenuated yellow fever vaccine strain. The material was PBMCs, obtained on the day of the yellow fever booster vaccination. All receptors derive from a man aged 30 to 45 who received the YFV17D yellow fever vaccine.

This clonotype came up a few times. The gene calls are TRBV12-3 or TRBV12-4 and TRBJ2-1; 9 bases map to TRBD1. CDR3 length equals 18 residues. Trimming took 7 bases from V and 3 from J; bases not matched to a gene: 16. This CDR3 reads CASMGGTGQGVDYNEQFF. The CDR3 nucleotides are TGTGCCAGCATGGGGGGGACAGGGCAAGGAGTAGACTACAATGAGCAGTTCTTC.

This clonotype was recorded many times. This sequence joins TRBV30 and TRBJ2-7; a weak D match, TRBD1 (6 bases). The CDR3 runs 14 residues. V lost 3 bases and J lost 5, with 17 bases in between. Germline CDR1 is GTSNPN and CDR2 is SVGIG (reference sequence). The CDR3 protein is CAWSYKGVPNEQYF. CDR3 nucleotide sequence: TGTGCCTGGAGCTATAAGGGGGTCCCCAACGAGCAGTACTTC.

The gene calls are TRBV20-1 and TRBJ2-4, with a weak D call TRBD1 (7 bases). This CDR3 is built from 13 residues. Germline V lookup: CDR1 DFQATT, CDR2 SNEGSKA (reference sequence). V lost 3 bases and J 7 bases, leaving 13 bases between the germline ends. CDR3 in amino acids: CSAREGAVNIQYF. The CDR3 DNA is TGCAGTGCTAGGGAGGGGGCGGTGAACATTCAGTACTTC.

This rearrangement joins TRBV20-1 to TRBJ1-2; TRBD1 aligns across 9 bases. With 1 base clipped from V and 6 bases from J, the junction kept 12 bases outside the gene matches. The germline V gene encodes CDR1 DFQATT and CDR2 SNEGSKA (reference sequence). The CDR3 sequence is 16 residues long. In DNA, the CDR3 is TGCAGTGCTAGAGGGCGGCATACAGGGGGCTTTAATGGCTACACCTTC. As protein: CSARGRHTGGFNGYTF.

The CDR3 is CASRQGVVHRPQHF. In nucleotides, the CDR3 is TGTGCCAGCAGACAGGGGGTAGTTCATCGGCCCCAGCATTTT. The rearrangement links TRBV6-2 or TRBV6-3 to TRBJ1-5; 8 bases line up with TRBD1. J lost 9 bases, V lost 6 bases, and 10 bases had no gene match. Per the germline V gene, CDR1 is MNHEY and CDR2 is SVGEGT. This CDR3 spans 14 amino acids.

The gene calls are TRBV27 and TRBJ2-2; possibly TRBD1 or TRBD2 for D (5 bases each). Germline loops: CDR1 MNHEY, CDR2 SMNVEV (reference sequence). Trimming pared 5 bases from V and 6 bases from J, leaving 13 bases between. The CDR3 has 14 residues. CDR3 bases: TGTGCCAGCAGTCTCCCGGGGCAGGCCGGGGAGCTGTTTTTT. This gives the protein CASSLPGQAGELFF.

This clonotype came up a few times. The chain joins TRBV6-5 to TRBJ1-2; D is uncertain. CDR1 and CDR2 from the germline V gene are MNHEY and SVGAGI. V was clipped by 0 bases and J by 3 bases, with 11 bases between them. The CDR3 has 15 residues. CDR3: CASSYSDRLDYGYTF. The CDR3 bases are TGTGCCAGCAGTTACTCGGACCGCCTGGACTATGGCTACACCTTC.

This rearrangement joins TRBV4-3 to TRBJ2-1; 11 bases match TRBD1. The V and J ends lost 3 bases and 5 bases, in that order; junction bases with no gene match: 3. Per the germline V gene, CDR1 is LGHNA and CDR2 is YSLEER. CDR3 length: 15 amino acids. The chain's CDR3 is CASSHRDRGNNEQFF. Written as DNA, the CDR3 is TGCGCCAGCAGCCACCGGGACAGGGGGAACAATGAGCAGTTCTTC.

The chain couples TRBV27 to TRBJ1-1; 7 nucleotides match TRBD1. The V gene's germline CDR1 is MNHEY and CDR2 SMNVEV (reference sequence). The CDR3 loop spans 14 amino acids. J gave up 4 bases and V 3 bases, and 5 bases lay outside the gene matches. The CDR3 spells CASSFTGVGTEAFF. As DNA, the CDR3 is TGTGCCAGCAGTTTCACAGGGGTCGGCACTGAAGCTTTCTTT.

This clonotype has a handful of counts. The V and J genes are TRBV12-3 or TRBV12-4 and TRBJ2-1, with 7 bases that match TRBD2. The CDR3 is 16 residues long. V lost 5 bases and J lost 4; bases outside the gene matches: 11. Here the CDR3 DNA reads TGTGCCAGCAGTGGACTAGGATGGGGCTCTTACAATGAGCAGTTCTTC. This gives the protein CASSGLGWGSYNEQFF.

This chain links TRBV5-1 with TRBJ2-3; weak D call: TRBD2 (5 bases). CDR3 length: 13 residues. The V and J ends lost 4 bases and 2 bases respectively, with 8 bases between them. Germline values: CDR1 SGHRS, CDR2 YFSETQ. This chain's CDR3 is CASSARDTDTQYF. The CDR3 region has the DNA TGCGCCAGCAGCGCCCGGGACACAGATACGCAGTATTTT. Using reference TRBV5-1 and TRBJ2-3 for the parts outside the CDR3, the full variable domain is KAGVTQTPRYLIKTRGQQVTLSCSPISGHRSVSWYQQTPGQGLQFLFEYFSETQRNKGNFPGRFSGRQFSNSRSEMNVSTLELGDSALYLCASSARDTDTQYFGPGTRLTVL.

V and J are TRBV20-1 and TRBJ2-7; D may correspond to TRBD1 or TRBD2 (5 bases each). CDR1 and CDR2 (germline): DFQATT, SNEGSKA (reference sequence). Trimming stripped 5 bases from V and 5 bases from J, with 13 bases between. This CDR3 contains 12 residues. For the CDR3, the DNA is TGCAGTGCTCCGGGACCCGCGGACGAGCAGTACTTC. Protein: CSAPGPADEQYF.

This chain connects TRBV20-1 to TRBJ1-6; a weak D match, TRBD1 (6 bases). The CDR3 loop spans 12 amino acids. CDR1 and CDR2 (germline): DFQATT, SNEGSKA (reference sequence). The V gene lost 3 bases and the J gene lost 14 bases, with 14 bases spanning the gap. The CDR3 DNA sequence: TGCAGTGCTAGGGGACAAGGTTTGGCCCTCCACTTT. Residues: CSARGQGLALHF.

DNA of the CDR3: TGCGCCAGCAGCTTGCTTCTAGCGGGAGGGGGAACAGATACGCAGTATTTT. Protein: CASSLLLAGGGTDTQYF. This chain joins TRBV5-1 and TRBJ2-3; TRBD2 agrees at 12 bases. Trimming took 1 base from V and 3 from J; bases not matched to a gene: 6. Germline assignment: CDR1 SGHRS and CDR2 YFSETQ. The CDR3 sequence is 17 residues long. Full variable domain (remainder filled in from reference TRBV5-1 and TRBJ2-3): KAGVTQTPRYLIKTRGQQVTLSCSPISGHRSVSWYQQTPGQGLQFLFEYFSETQRNKGNFPGRFSGRQFSNSRSEMNVSTLELGDSALYLCASSLLLAGGGTDTQYFGPGTRLTVL.

The rearrangement uses TRBV6-5 and TRBJ2-2; tentatively, D is TRBD1 (8 bases). CDR3 length: 18 residues. CDR1 MNHEY and CDR2 SVGAGI come from the germline V gene. V was clipped by 2 bases and J by 0 bases, with 16 bases between them. The CDR3 nucleotides read TGTGCCAGCAGTTACGGGACAGGTGGGACTACGAACACCGGGGAGCTGTTTTTT. It codes for CASSYGTGGTTNTGELFF.

About this clonotype itself: This may be a read error, as it is one base from a much larger clone. The chain uses TRBV20-1 and TRBJ2-4; a possible D gene is TRBD2 (5 bases). CDR3 size: 14 residues. Per germline, CDR1 DFQATT and CDR2 SNEGSKA (reference sequence). In nucleotides, the CDR3 is TGCAGTGCTTCGCCGGGCAGTGGGAGTGACATTCTGTACTTC. Its protein is CSASPGSGSDILYF.

The gene calls are TRBV11-2 and TRBJ2-5; 9 nucleotides agree with TRBD2. V shed 5 bases and J 4 bases; nucleotides not matched to a gene: 17. Germline V gene data show CDR1 as SGHAT and CDR2 as FQNNGV. The CDR3 contains 18 residues. The CDR3 nucleotides read TGTGCCAGCAGCGGAACCTCCAGTGGGCGGGAGGGCCTAGAGACCCAGTACTTC. Protein product: CASSGTSSGREGLETQYF.

This clonotype was detected only a few times. The rearrangement uses TRBV13 and TRBJ2-7; the D gene is possibly TRBD1 (6 bases). This CDR3 is built from 12 residues. V was trimmed by 3 bases and J by 9 bases, leaving 12 bases between them. Germline V gives CDR1 PRHDT, CDR2 FYEKMQ (reference sequence). Here the CDR3 DNA reads TGTGCCAGCAGCTTTCGGGACACCAGGCAGTACTTC. This encodes CASSFRDTRQYF.

A few counts support this clonotype. This chain joins TRBV7-2 and TRBJ2-7; 8 nucleotides line up with TRBD1. This CDR3 spans 14 amino acids. The J segment lost 6 bases and the V segment lost 5 bases, leaving 9 bases of the junction unmatched. The germline CDR1 and CDR2 sequences are SGHTA and FQGNSA. CDR3 DNA sequence: TGTGCCAGCAGCCTCGGACAGGGCGGGGCCGAGCAGTACTTC. Its translation: CASSLGQGGAEQYF.

At least ten counts were recorded for this clonotype. This chain uses TRBV7-2 with TRBJ2-7; possible D gene TRBD2, 6 bases. Per the germline V gene, CDR1 is SGHTA and CDR2 is FQGNSA. Trimming took off 6 bases at V and 4 bases at J, with 13 bases between the two ends. This CDR3 has 13 residues. The CDR3 sequence: CASSPTSGYEQYF. DNA of the CDR3: TGTGCCAGCAGTCCAACCAGCGGGTACGAGCAGTACTTC.

The V call is TRBV20-1, the J call TRBJ2-1; 9 bases fit TRBD2. V shed 0 bases, J shed 7 bases, and the junction held 10 bases outside the gene matches. CDR3 length: 16 amino acids. Germline lookup yields CDR1 DFQATT and CDR2 SNEGSKA (reference sequence). Here the CDR3 DNA reads TGCAGTGCTAGAGATAGCGCTAGCGGGAAACGGAATGAGCAGTTCTTC. Protein: CSARDSASGKRNEQFF.

The chain joins TRBV11-2 to TRBJ2-2; perhaps TRBD1 as D (6 bases). Germline values: CDR1 SGHAT, CDR2 FQNNGV. The CDR3 sequence is 13 residues long. The V and J ends lost 4 bases and 10 bases respectively, with 13 bases between them. The CDR3 DNA sequence: TGTGCCAGCAGCTCCAGACAGGAGAAGGAGCTGTTTTTT. Its translation: CASSSRQEKELFF.

The chain links TRBV27 to TRBJ2-3; tentatively, D is TRBD1 or TRBD2 (5 bases each). Germline V gene lookup returns CDR1 MNHEY and CDR2 SMNVEV (reference sequence). CDR3 length: 13 amino acids. Trimming took 11 bases from V and 5 from J, leaving 17 bases between them. The CDR3 DNA reads TGTGCCGGGTGGGACGGTGGAGGAGATACGCAGTATTTT. Translated, it gives CAGWDGGGDTQYF.

This clonotype appeared a few times. The CDR3 protein is CASSQETGGTSGSTDTQYF. The CDR3 coding sequence is TGTGCCAGCAGCCAAGAGACAGGAGGGACTAGCGGTAGCACAGATACGCAGTATTTT. This chain links TRBV3-1 with TRBJ2-3; 11 bases align to TRBD2. The CDR3 contains 19 residues. CDR1 LGHDT and CDR2 YNNKEL come from the germline V gene (reference sequence). V dropped 0 bases and J dropped 0; count of bases not matched to a gene: 8.